This T cell receptor beta chain was captured by sequencing in a study of T cell repertoires in cytomegalovirus infection. Study context: Public signatures in TCR beta pointed to CMV infection and matching HLA type. Study-wide findings and caveats: The study identified carriers of CMV plus the relevant HLA from cumulative public TCR beta family frequency. There were HLA-C-restricted CMV-specific TCR beta clonotypes dominating the ex vivo response.

TCRdb used MiXCR to reprocess the reads, holding one entry per CDR3 protein. The sample yields 200,000 or so distinct CDR3 sequences, 30% to 45% seen once. This CDR3 contains 15 residues. V was trimmed by 5 bases and J by 4 bases, leaving 14 bases between them. Germline V gene sequence: CDR1 SGHTA, CDR2 FQGTGA. In its sample, this clonotype was seen a few times. Antigen: not known. This TCR was sampled from a human donor in good health (CMV status not recorded). Some clones in this sample may be carry-over from other donors' samples. This sample comprised CD8+ T cells from cultured PBMCs, obtained from culture after CMV antigen stimulation. This chain connects TRBV7-3 to TRBJ2-2; D is perhaps TRBD2 (7 bases). The DNA of the CDR3 is TGTGCCAGCAGCCCATGGGGGGGGCTCACCGGGGAGCTGTTTTTT. Translation: CASSPWGGLTGELFF.